Listed here are 25 T cell receptor beta chains from one sample, sequenced in a study of human T cells and chemical hapten exposure. The sample's time point: patch test 1, 2 weeks after DPC sensitization. Documented treatment: therapeutic diphenylcyclopropenone sensitization with weekly scalp DPC. TCRdb fed the RACE reads into MiXCR, producing one record per CDR3 protein. The sample carries roughly 380,000 distinct CDR3 sequences, approximately 5.1% recorded once. Material: whole blood, obtained in connection with sensitization to the hapten diphenylcyclopropenone (DPC). The receptors derive from a woman between 45 and 65 years old with alopecia areata. Some clones in this sample may be carry-over from other donors' samples.

This clonotype was seen only a few times. The CDR3 nucleotides read TGCAGCGTCACAGGGAATGGGTGGGAGACCCAGTACTTC. Protein product: CSVTGNGWETQYF. The rearrangement links TRBV29-1 to TRBJ2-5, with D possibly being TRBD1 (6 bases). V was cut by 6 bases and J by 5 bases, with 16 bases left in between. Per germline, CDR1 SQVTM and CDR2 ANQGSEA. The CDR3 runs 13 residues.

This clonotype was observed at least ten times. This sequence joins TRBV28 and TRBJ1-6; D may be TRBD1 (6 bases). Germline assignment: CDR1 MDHEN and CDR2 SYDVKM. The CDR3 spans 15 residues. V was cut by 6 bases and J by 0 bases, with 9 bases left in between. CDR3 DNA sequence: TGTGCCAGCAGCTTGGACAGCTCCTATAATTCACCCCTCCACTTT. Amino acids: CASSLDSSYNSPLHF.

This clonotype showed up many times. The V and J genes are TRBV5-6 and TRBJ2-3, with a weak D call TRBD2 (6 bases). Per the germline V gene, CDR1 is SGHDT and CDR2 is YYEEEE. The CDR3 loop spans 14 amino acids. V lost 7 bases and J 2 bases, leaving 14 bases between the germline ends. The CDR3 nucleotides are TGTGCCAGCGCAACTGGAGGGATCACAGATACGCAGTATTTT. Amino acids: CASATGGITDTQYF.

In this sample, this clonotype turned up a few times. The chain links TRBV2 to TRBJ2-7; D ambiguous. The germline V gene encodes CDR1 SNHLY and CDR2 FYNNEI. This CDR3 has 13 residues. V lost 10 bases and J 2 bases, leaving 15 bases between the germline ends. This chain's CDR3 is CATRGAGAYEQYF. The CDR3 DNA reads TGTGCCACCAGAGGTGCCGGTGCCTACGAGCAGTACTTC.

This clonotype was observed many times. This chain links TRBV28 with TRBJ2-3; D gene uncertain. V dropped 0 bases and J dropped 6 bases, with 13 bases sitting between them. CDR1 and CDR2 (germline): MDHEN, SYDVKM. The CDR3 spans 15 residues. The CDR3 DNA sequence: TGTGCCAGCAGTTTATGGGGCACCCCCGACGATACGCAGTATTTT. Translating it yields CASSLWGTPDDTQYF.

This clonotype was seen a few times. The chain employs TRBV5-6 and TRBJ1-1; no clear D. The CDR3 has 15 residues. Germline V CDR1 and CDR2: SGHDT, YYEEEE. V was cut by 0 bases and J by 7 bases, with 16 bases left in between. The CDR3 coding sequence is TGTGCCAGCAGCTTGGTAGGGTCGCTAGAGAATGAAGCTTTCTTT. Its translation: CASSLVGSLENEAFF.

V usage is TRBV13 and J usage is TRBJ2-7, with a weak D call TRBD2 (6 bases). V was clipped by 5 bases and J by 1 base, with 21 bases between them. This CDR3 has 17 amino acids. CDR1 is PRHDT, CDR2 FYEKMQ, per germline (reference sequence). The CDR3 DNA reads TGTGCCAGCAGCCCGTCTAGATTTTCGGGGGAGTCCTACGAGCAGTACTTC. The encoded protein is CASSPSRFSGESYEQYF.

This clonotype was observed at least ten times. The chain employs TRBV5-6 and TRBJ1-2; TRBD1 agrees at 7 bases. With V trimmed by 4 bases and J by 2 bases, 5 bases remained unmatched. This CDR3 is built from 14 residues. Germline CDR1 is SGHDT and CDR2 is YYEEEE. The CDR3: CASSGRDSNYGYTF. DNA for the CDR3: TGTGCCAGCAGCGGCCGGGACAGCAACTATGGCTACACCTTC.

This clonotype has at least ten counts. The V and J genes are TRBV12-3 or TRBV12-4 and TRBJ2-3; 12 nucleotides align to TRBD2. The CDR3 consists of 16 residues. Trimming cost V 7 bases and J 2 bases; bases outside gene matches: 7. CDR3 in amino acids: CASIPLAGGPTDTQYF. CDR3 coding DNA: TGTGCCAGCATTCCACTAGCGGGGGGCCCCACAGATACGCAGTATTTT.

This clonotype was seen repeatedly, ten times or more. J is TRBJ1-2 and V is TRBV5-8; 9 bases map to TRBD1. This CDR3 region has 17 residues. V dropped 5 bases and J dropped 2; count of bases not matched to a gene: 13. The V gene's germline CDR1 is SGHTS and CDR2 YDEGEE. The CDR3 DNA is TGTGCCAGCAGAAAGGAAAGGACAGGGGTAAAAAACTATGGCTACACCTTC. This encodes CASRKERTGVKNYGYTF.

The genes are TRBV6-2 or TRBV6-3 and TRBJ2-3; D remains unclear. The CDR3 spans 12 residues. V was trimmed by 5 bases and J by 10 bases, leaving 13 bases between them. CDR1 and CDR2 (germline): MNHEY, SVGEGT. The CDR3 loop is CASSGTTRAQYF. CDR3 nucleotide sequence: TGTGCCAGCAGTGGAACGACCCGCGCGCAGTATTTT.

CDR3 protein: CANTGGRTGELFF. Here the CDR3 DNA reads TGTGCCAACACTGGGGGGCGCACCGGGGAGCTGTTTTTT. The V call is TRBV12-3 or TRBV12-4, the J call TRBJ2-2; D assignment may be TRBD1 or TRBD2 (6 bases each). Trimming stripped 10 bases from V and 4 bases from J, with 13 bases between. This CDR3 is 13 amino acids long.

This clonotype was seen ten or more times. The rearrangement links TRBV5-1 to TRBJ1-2; TRBD1 is a possible D gene (6 bases). V was shortened by 1 base and J by 4 bases, with 14 bases between the two germline ends. The CDR3 runs to 15 residues. Germline lookup yields CDR1 SGHRS and CDR2 YFSETQ. CDR3 DNA sequence: TGCGCCAGCAGCTTGTATTCAGGGGCTCCCTATGGCTACACCTTC. Translating gives CASSLYSGAPYGYTF.

The chain combines TRBV10-3 with TRBJ2-3; no reliable D call. Looked up from germline, CDR1 is ENHRY and CDR2 is SYGVKD. The CDR3 has 17 residues. V was shortened by 8 bases and J by 0 bases, with 21 bases between the two germline ends. CDR3 in amino acids: CAISWSWSQASTDTQYF. CDR3 bases: TGTGCCATCTCATGGAGCTGGTCCCAAGCTAGCACAGATACGCAGTATTTT.

There are many counts of this clonotype. This chain joins TRBV6-5 and TRBJ1-6; weak D call: TRBD1 (5 bases). The CDR3 length is 15 residues. Germline V gives CDR1 MNHEY, CDR2 SVGAGI. Trimming took 2 bases from V and 8 from J, leaving 13 bases between them. The CDR3 protein is CASSYGTLEYSPLHF. DNA of the CDR3: TGTGCCAGCAGTTACGGGACCTTGGAGTATTCACCCCTCCACTTT.

In this sample, this clonotype turned up many times. The conserved phenylalanine or tryptophan normally closing the CDR3 is absent here, so this likely arose from a read error. Because the CDR3's place on the DNA is in doubt, the DNA is left out and the CDR3 is given as listed by TCRdb. The chain employs TRBV2 and TRBJ1-4; the table's D call TRBD1 went unverified against the DNA. CDR1 and CDR2 (germline): SNHLY, FYNNEI. The CDR3 is 12 amino acids in total, end residues counted. CDR3 sequence reads: CASKSEPGGVSC.

This clonotype has at least ten counts. The gene calls are TRBV7-9 and TRBJ1-2; D perhaps matches TRBD1 (5 bases). The V gene's germline CDR1 is SEHNR and CDR2 FQNEAQ (reference sequence). The V and J ends lost 5 bases and 3 bases respectively, with 13 bases between them. The CDR3 is made up of 14 amino acids. CDR3 loop: CASSPTGAHYGYTF. The DNA for the CDR3 is TGTGCCAGCAGCCCTACTGGGGCGCACTATGGCTACACCTTC.

This clonotype has a count of ten or more. The DNA of the CDR3 is TGTGCCAGCAGCCCCGGGTTCGGGGGGATTTCTGGAAACACCATATATTTT. Amino acid sequence: CASSPGFGGISGNTIYF. The J gene is TRBJ1-3, the V gene TRBV7-2, with D possibly being TRBD1 (5 bases). V lost 5 bases to trimming and J lost 1 base, with 18 bases between them. This CDR3 contains 17 residues. Germline V gene sequence: CDR1 SGHTA, CDR2 FQGNSA.

At least ten counts were recorded for this clonotype. The chain uses TRBV5-6 and TRBJ2-7; D may correspond to TRBD1 or TRBD2 (6 bases each). Trimming shortened V by 4 bases and J by 5 bases, and 16 bases separated the two germline ends. The CDR3 covers 14 residues. CDR1 and CDR2 from the germline V gene are SGHDT and YYEEEE. The CDR3 reads CASSPGAGVHEQYF. CDR3 DNA: TGTGCCAGCAGCCCGGGGGCAGGTGTCCACGAGCAGTACTTC. Full variable domain (remainder filled in from reference TRBV5-6 and TRBJ2-7): DAGVTQSPTHLIKTRGQQVTLRCSPKSGHDTVSWYQQALGQGPQFIFQYYEEEERQRGNFPDRFSGHQFPNYSSELNVNALLLGDSALYLCASSPGAGVHEQYFGPGTRLTVT.

The rearrangement uses TRBV29-1 and TRBJ2-1; 9 bases agree with TRBD2. Trimming cost V 8 bases and J 7 bases; bases outside gene matches: 15. This CDR3 has 15 residues. Germline V gene lookup returns CDR1 SQVTM and CDR2 ANQGSEA. CDR3 protein: CSCSGGSGRRNEQFF. Here the CDR3 DNA reads TGCAGCTGCTCGGGCGGTAGCGGGAGAAGGAATGAGCAGTTCTTC.

Many counts were recorded for this clonotype. This chain joins TRBV7-9 and TRBJ1-1; possibly TRBD1 for D (6 bases). Germline loops: CDR1 SEHNR, CDR2 FQNEAQ (reference sequence). The CDR3 spans 16 residues. V lost 7 bases to trimming and J lost 5 bases, with 23 bases between them. CDR3 sequence (DNA): TGTGCCAGCAACCACGGGTCACAGGGAGGTCGGACTGAAGCTTTCTTT. Translation gives CASNHGSQGGRTEAFF.

This clonotype has more than one count but fewer than ten. The chain uses TRBV5-1 and TRBJ2-5; no clear D gene. The V and J ends lost 0 bases and 1 base respectively, with 7 bases between them. This CDR3 comprises 14 residues. In germline, CDR1 is SGHRS, CDR2 YFSETQ. For the CDR3, the DNA is TGCGCCAGCAGCTTGGTCAGGCGCCAAGAGACCCAGTACTTC. Protein product: CASSLVRRQETQYF.

This clonotype has at least ten counts. This chain joins TRBV25-1 and TRBJ2-3; 9 bases agree with TRBD2. The CDR3 totals 16 residues. Looked up from germline, CDR1 is MGHDK and CDR2 is SYGVNS. Trimming at V came to 4 bases and at J to 6 bases, leaving 11 bases not matched to a gene. The CDR3 reads CASSGILAGSRDTQYF. In DNA form, the CDR3 reads TGTGCCAGCAGTGGAATCCTAGCGGGGAGCCGGGATACGCAGTATTTT.

This clonotype was counted many times. The V and J genes are TRBV6-2 or TRBV6-3 and TRBJ1-1, with 7 bases aligning to TRBD1. V lost 6 bases, J lost 1 base, and 8 bases stayed unmatched. CDR3 length: 15 amino acids. In germline, CDR1 is MNHEY, CDR2 SVGEGT. CDR3 DNA sequence: TGTGCCAGCAGGCCAGGACAGGCGAGGAACACTGAAGCTTTCTTT. Translated, it gives CASRPGQARNTEAFF.

This clonotype has a handful of counts. The gene calls are TRBV6-1 and TRBJ1-5, with D possibly TRBD1 on 5 matching bases. CDR1 MNHNS and CDR2 SASEGT come from the germline V gene. The CDR3 loop spans 14 amino acids. V lost 6 bases, J lost 1 base, and 10 bases lay in between. CDR3 region: CASSGRQSNQPQHF. The CDR3 nucleotides read TGTGCCAGCAGCGGTCGACAGAGCAATCAGCCCCAGCATTTT.